A single sample is the source of the 22 T cell receptor beta chains below, sequenced in a study of T cell changes during pregnancy in multiple sclerosis. Libraries were prepared by immunoSEQ multiplex PCR; TCRdb keeps only in-frame clonotypes and omits some of them. This sample yields 50,000 to 75,000 clones, of which roughly nine tenths are seen a single time; approximately 3% belongs to the top ten. Sequencing used peripheral blood, obtained in the first trimester of pregnancy. The receptors come from a female donor in good health, enrolled as a control in a pregnancy study.

This clone was seen more than once but under ten times. This chain connects TRBV27 to TRBJ1-6, with D possibly being TRBD1 (5 bases). V was trimmed by 6 bases and J by 2 bases, leaving 14 bases between them. CDR1 and CDR2 from the germline V gene are MNHEY and SMNVEV (reference sequence). There are 16 residues in the CDR3. CDR3 bases: TGTGCCAGCAGGGACCTTCAGGGCACCTATAATTCACCCCTCCACTTT. It specifies CASRDLQGTYNSPLHF.

The V gene is TRBV7-2, the J gene TRBJ1-5; 8 nucleotides agree with TRBD1. Germline CDR1 is SGHTA and CDR2 is FQGNSA. This CDR3 spans 15 amino acids. With V trimmed by 5 bases and J by 2 bases, 5 bases remained unmatched. For the CDR3, the DNA is TGTGCCAGCAGCGGTTCAGGGGGCGGCAATCAGCCCCAGCATTTT. It codes for CASSGSGGGNQPQHF.

The V gene is TRBV19, the J gene TRBJ1-1; TRBD1 matches 10 bases. Trimming took 9 bases from V and 5 from J; bases not matched to a gene: 6. This CDR3 region has 13 residues. CDR1 is LNHDA and CDR2 is SQIVND in the germline V gene (reference sequence). CDR3 nucleotides: TGTGCCAGCCAGGGACAGGGGAGGACTGAAGCTTTCTTT. It is translated as CASQGQGRTEAFF.

The J gene is TRBJ2-7, the V gene TRBV30; D possibly corresponds to TRBD2 (5 bases). The CDR3 is made up of 14 amino acids. V lost 0 bases, J lost 5 bases, and 14 bases lay in between. CDR1 and CDR2 (germline): GTSNPN, SVGIG (reference sequence). The CDR3 DNA follows: TGTGCCTGGAGTGTACGAGGGAATTCCCACGAGCAGTACTTC. Protein product: CAWSVRGNSHEQYF.

This clone was seen once. The gene calls are TRBV4-1 and TRBJ2-7; D is possibly TRBD2 (5 bases). The CDR3 consists of 16 residues. Germline CDR1 and CDR2: MGHRA and YSYEKL. V lost 0 bases and J 3 bases, leaving 15 bases between the germline ends. Here the CDR3 DNA reads TGCGCCAGCAGCCAAGAGGAAAGCGGTCTCGTCTACGAGCAGTACTTC. Amino acids: CASSQEESGLVYEQYF.

The CDR3 DNA follows: TGCGCCAGCAGCCAAGGACTAGCGGCGAGCACAGATACGCAGTATTTT. This gives the protein CASSQGLAASTDTQYF. This chain connects TRBV4-3 to TRBJ2-3; 9 nucleotides match TRBD2. Germline V lookup: CDR1 LGHNA, CDR2 YSLEER. The CDR3 sequence is 16 residues long. J lost 0 bases, V lost 1 base, and 2 bases had no gene match.

This clone was observed a few times. The V gene is TRBV7-2, the J gene TRBJ2-3, with D possibly TRBD2 on 5 matching bases. Between the trimmed V and J ends, which lost 2 bases and 7 bases, there was a span of 22 bases. Looked up from germline, CDR1 is SGHTA and CDR2 is FQGNSA. The CDR3 runs 17 residues. The CDR3 DNA follows: TGTGCCAGCAGCTTAAAGGCCCAGCGGACTCTTGGGAATACGCAGTATTTT. This gives the protein CASSLKAQRTLGNTQYF. Drawing the rest from reference TRBV7-2 and TRBJ2-3, the complete variable domain is GAGVSQSPSNKVTEKGKDVELRCDPISGHTALYWYRQSLGQGLEFLIYFQGNSAPDKSGLPSDRFSAERTGGSVSTLTIQRTQQEDSAVYLCASSLKAQRTLGNTQYFGPGTRLTVL.

The CDR3 DNA reads TGTGCCAGCAGCGCCCAGGGACACCTCATGAACACTGAAGCTTTCTTT. It translates to CASSAQGHLMNTEAFF. The V gene is TRBV21-1, the J gene TRBJ1-1; the table gives TRBD1 as D, unverified against the DNA. TRBV21-1 is shown as a pseudogene. The CDR3 sequence is 16 residues long.

The rearrangement joins TRBV19 to TRBJ2-1, with D possibly TRBD1 on 6 matching bases. CDR1 and CDR2 (germline): LNHDA, SQIVND (reference sequence). Between the trimmed V and J ends, which lost 3 bases and 3 bases, there was a span of 9 bases. There are 14 residues in the CDR3. Written as DNA, the CDR3 is TGTGCCAGTAGTATTTCCAGGGGCTACAATGAGCAGTTCTTC. Its protein is CASSISRGYNEQFF. The whole variable domain, remainder taken from reference TRBV19 and TRBJ2-1, is DGGITQSPKYLFRKEGQNVTLSCEQNLNHDAMYWYRQDPGQGLRLIYYSQIVNDFQKGDIAEGYSVSREKKESFPLTVTSAQKNPTAFYLCASSISRGYNEQFFGPGTRLTVL.

The J gene is TRBJ2-7, the V gene TRBV6-4, with 8 bases aligning to TRBD1. This CDR3 is built from 15 residues. The V gene end was trimmed by 7 bases and the J gene end by 0 bases; junction bases not matched to a gene: 8. The germline V gene has CDR1 MRHNA and CDR2 SNTAGT. The CDR3 nucleotides read TGTGCCAGCATTTGGAGGGACAGGAGCTCCTACGAGCAGTACTTC. Its translation is CASIWRDRSSYEQYF.

V is TRBV6-5 and J is TRBJ1-2; maybe TRBD1 (5 bases). Trimming pared 5 bases from V and 3 bases from J, leaving 13 bases between. CDR3 length: 14 amino acids. Per germline, CDR1 MNHEY and CDR2 SVGAGI. In DNA, the CDR3 is TGTGCCAGCAGTCGTGGGGGGAGGCACTATGGCTACACCTTC. It translates to CASSRGGRHYGYTF.

This CDR3 reads CASSGQSGVGQPQHF. The DNA for the CDR3 is TGTGCCAGCAGCGGTCAGTCGGGGGTAGGTCAGCCCCAGCATTTT. V is TRBV7-2 and J is TRBJ1-5, with a weak D call TRBD1 (5 bases). The CDR3 spans 15 residues. Trimming removed 5 bases from V and 6 bases from J, with 17 bases in between. Per the germline V gene, CDR1 is SGHTA and CDR2 is FQGNSA.

In its sample, this clone was seen once. The gene calls are TRBV5-1 and TRBJ2-3; weak D call: TRBD2 (5 bases). This CDR3 region has 15 residues. The V end lost 2 bases, the J end lost 2 bases, and 12 bases lay between the germline ends. Germline V gene lookup returns CDR1 SGHRS and CDR2 YFSETQ. In DNA, the CDR3 is TGCGCCAGCAGCTTCCCCCGGGAATTCACAGATACGCAGTATTTT. Its translation is CASSFPREFTDTQYF.

The chain carries TRBV5-4 and TRBJ2-2; TRBD2 matches at 9 bases. V lost 4 bases to trimming and J lost 5 bases; unmatched junction nucleotides: 9. In germline, CDR1 is SGHNT, CDR2 YYREEE (reference sequence). This CDR3 comprises 16 residues. In DNA form, the CDR3 reads TGTGCCAGCAGCCCCCAAGCGGGGGGATTTACCGGGGAGCTGTTTTTT. Amino acid sequence: CASSPQAGGFTGELFF.

The chain employs TRBV6-5 and TRBJ1-1; D not certain. Trimming left V 0 bases short and J 4 bases short, with 9 bases between. Germline V CDR1 and CDR2: MNHEY, SVGAGI. CDR3 length: 14 amino acids. The CDR3 region is CASSYSRSPTEAFF. Here the CDR3 DNA reads TGTGCCAGCAGTTACTCGAGGTCCCCCACTGAAGCTTTCTTT.

This clone was seen only a few times. The chain is built from TRBV28 and TRBJ1-1, with 9 bases matching TRBD1. Germline V gene data show CDR1 as MDHEN and CDR2 as SYDVKM. V lost 5 bases to trimming and J lost 4 bases; unmatched junction nucleotides: 11. The CDR3 has 16 residues. CDR3 sequence: CASSPPRTGVATEAFF. In nucleotides, the CDR3 is TGTGCCAGCAGTCCGCCCCGGACAGGGGTAGCCACTGAAGCTTTCTTT. Variable domain in full (rest from reference TRBV28 and TRBJ1-1): DVKVTQSSRYLVKRTGEKVFLECVQDMDHENMFWYRQDPGLGLRLIYFSYDVKMKEKGDIPEGYSVSREKKERFSLILESASTNQTSMYLCASSPPRTGVATEAFFGQGTRLTVV.

V and J are TRBV2 and TRBJ2-7, with 7 bases that match TRBD2. V lost 8 bases, J lost 2 bases, and 12 bases stayed unmatched. Per germline, CDR1 SNHLY and CDR2 FYNNEI. This CDR3 contains 15 residues. CDR3 region: CASEDRLADTYEQYF. CDR3 coding DNA: TGTGCCAGCGAAGATCGGCTAGCGGATACCTACGAGCAGTACTTC.

This clone has only one observation. The rearrangement uses TRBV5-4 and TRBJ2-3; TRBD2 matches at 13 bases. Unmatched junction bases numbered 5, after V lost 1 base and J lost 3 bases. The CDR3 loop spans 17 amino acids. Germline lookup yields CDR1 SGHNT and CDR2 YYREEE (reference sequence). The CDR3 here is CASSLLLAGGRTDTQYF. DNA for the CDR3: TGTGCCAGCAGCTTGTTACTAGCGGGAGGGAGGACAGATACGCAGTATTTT.

This chain connects TRBV5-1 to TRBJ2-1; 10 bases are a match to TRBD1. The CDR3 is made up of 15 amino acids. Germline CDR1 SGHRS, CDR2 YFSETQ. V was clipped by 4 bases and J by 4 bases; unmatched bases: 5. The CDR3 here is CASSRGQGYYNEQFF. For the CDR3, the DNA is TGCGCCAGCAGCAGGGGACAGGGGTATTACAATGAGCAGTTCTTC.

The V gene is TRBV5-1, the J gene TRBJ2-7, with 8 bases matching TRBD2. J gave up 0 bases and V 0 bases, and 5 bases lay outside the gene matches. The germline V gene encodes CDR1 SGHRS and CDR2 YFSETQ. This CDR3 is 16 amino acids long. CDR3 bases: TGCGCCAGCAGCTTGGCCTATAGCGGGGTCTCCTACGAGCAGTACTTC. The encoded protein is CASSLAYSGVSYEQYF.

The chain combines TRBV12-5 with TRBJ1-2, with TRBD1 matching 7 bases. Germline trimming cut 2 bases from V and 1 base from J; bases unmatched to any gene: 10. This CDR3 contains 17 residues. Germline V gene data show CDR1 as LGHNT and CDR2 as FRNRAP. The CDR3 reads CASGLTVSQGGNYGYTF. Here the CDR3 DNA reads TGTGCTAGTGGTTTGACCGTTTCGCAGGGGGGTAACTATGGCTACACCTTC.

The CDR3 spells CASSQDGSGYVTEAFF. In nucleotides, the CDR3 is TGCGCCAGCAGCCAAGATGGTTCGGGTTATGTCACTGAAGCTTTCTTT. The chain uses TRBV4-1 and TRBJ1-1; no definite D call. Trimming removed 0 bases at V and 4 bases at J, with 15 bases between. CDR1 is MGHRA, CDR2 YSYEKL, per germline. This CDR3 is 16 amino acids long.